The clone carrying this TCR beta chain was counted ten times or more. Its specificity is unknown. The data are from a study of regulatory T cells in long-lasting Graves disease. General study points: Persistent disease was associated with favored TRBV28 usage and with favored use of TRBJ1-2 and TRBJ2-5.

Both iRepertoire HTBI primers and Arm-PCR of CDR3 regions were used to build the TCR beta libraries. MiXCR, applied by TCRdb to the multiplex PCR reads, yields one record per CDR3 protein. Of about 370,000 distinct CDR3 sequences listed, roughly 16% are singletons. The sample's time point: newly diagnosed GD, antithyroid drugs for less than 3 months. The authors made the TCR library using RNA they extracted from PBMCs. Guidelines of the American Thyroid Association were used to diagnose Graves' disease. The CDR3 runs 16 residues. The V and J ends lost 4 bases and 5 bases respectively, with 20 bases between them.

The rearrangement uses TRBV12-3 or TRBV12-4 and TRBJ2-5; the D gene is possibly TRBD1 (7 bases). The starting material was peripheral blood mononuclear cells (PBMCs), obtained at new diagnosis, from a patient treated with antithyroid drugs. The receptor's source is a female donor with Graves disease. CDR3 region: CASSSPWAGGLETQYF. Here the CDR3 DNA reads TGTGCCAGCAGTTCACCTTGGGCAGGGGGGTTGGAGACCCAGTACTTC.